This TCR beta chain was profiled in a study of blood T cell repertoires in COVID-19. This clone appeared a single time. The junction had 10 bases not matched to a gene; V was cut back by 4 bases and J by 4 bases. Germline V gene data show CDR1 as MNHEY and CDR2 as SMNVEV (reference sequence). The CDR3 runs 15 residues. Data came from immunoSEQ multiplex PCR; TCRdb stores just in-frame clones and leaves some out. Found here are just under 55,000 clones, approximately 90% of them singletons; the top ten hold about 7.7%. V gene TRBV27 combines with J gene TRBJ2-7; the match to TRBD2 covers 7 bases. The sequence was collected from a woman in her forties with active COVID-19. The sample consisted of peripheral blood. The CDR3 region has the DNA TGTGCCAGCAGTTCATGGGGGGGGGATAGGTACGAGCAGTACTTC. Encoded protein: CASSSWGGDRYEQYF.